Sequencing of this T cell receptor beta chain was carried out in a study of T cell changes during pregnancy in multiple sclerosis. Per germline, CDR1 LGHNA and CDR2 YSLEER. The trim removed 1 base at V and 4 bases at J, leaving 5 bases unmatched. The CDR3 runs 15 residues. The assay was immunoSEQ multiplex PCR, and TCRdb's table has in-frame clones only and misses some. Of 45,000 to 65,000 clones listed, around 93% are singletons. This sequence was found in a female donor in good health, enrolled as a control in a pregnancy study. The sample was peripheral blood, taken after pregnancy. The chain is built from TRBV4-3 and TRBJ1-1; 8 positions agree with TRBD1. DNA for the CDR3: TGCGCCAGCAGCCAAGGACAGGGGTTGAGCACTGAAGCTTTCTTT. Translation: CASSQGQGLSTEAFF.